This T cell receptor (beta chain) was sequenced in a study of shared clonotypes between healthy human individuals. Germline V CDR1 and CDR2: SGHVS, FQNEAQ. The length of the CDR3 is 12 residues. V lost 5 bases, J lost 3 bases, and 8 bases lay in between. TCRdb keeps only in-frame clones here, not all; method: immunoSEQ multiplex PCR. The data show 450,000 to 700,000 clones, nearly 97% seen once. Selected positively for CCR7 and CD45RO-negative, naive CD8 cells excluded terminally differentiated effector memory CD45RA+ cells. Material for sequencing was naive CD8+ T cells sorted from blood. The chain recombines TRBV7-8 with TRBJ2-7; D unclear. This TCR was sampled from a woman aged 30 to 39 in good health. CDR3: CASSAKVYEQYF. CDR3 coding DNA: TGTGCCAGCAGCGCCAAGGTCTACGAGCAGTACTTC.